The subject of this entry is one TCR beta chain. In the source study's methods: Nucleated cell number was recorded as an estimate derived from reference gene primer amplification. TCRdb keeps only in-frame clones here, not all; method: immunoSEQ multiplex PCR. D and trimming were read from the DNA, whereas the V and J calls and clone size are those reported in that table. This sample has 250,000 to 350,000 clones; roughly 90% occur once, and the top ten carry under 15%. These data are taken from a study of blood T cell repertoires in COVID-19. Study-wide context: Acute and convalescent COVID-19 samples came from the United States, Italy and Spain. In each case, the material was cDNA or gDNA derived from T cells, B-cell-depleted T cells, or PBMCs.

The CDR3 extends over 16 amino acids. J lost 2 bases, V lost 10 bases, and 11 bases had no gene match. Germline CDR1 ENHRY, CDR2 SYGVKD. The chain has TRBV10-3 and TRBJ1-4, with 9 bases fitting TRBD1. Sequences were obtained from peripheral blood. The receptor was isolated from a woman aged 55-70 years with acute or convalescent COVID-19. CDR3 coding DNA: TGTGCCACCCGGGACAGGGTTGGTGAGACTAATGAAAAACTGTTTTTT. Residues: CATRDRVGETNEKLFF.